Below, 17 T cell receptor beta chains from the same sample are listed, as sequenced in a study of shared clonotypes between healthy human individuals. Assay used: immunoSEQ multiplex PCR; TCRdb lists only in-frame clones, some missing. The sample contains more than 2,000,000 clones, 90% to 95% of which appear only once. Sample: naive CD4+ T cells sorted from blood. As to subset: CD45RA+ positively selected. These receptors all come from a man between 18 and 35 years old in good health.

The gene calls are TRBV4-2 and TRBJ2-1; 7 nucleotides line up with TRBD2. The V gene's germline CDR1 is LGHNA and CDR2 YNFKEQ. This CDR3 has 16 amino acids. The V segment lost 0 bases and the J segment 9 bases; nucleotides outside the gene matches: 11. CDR3 protein: CASSQDLANGRREQFF. CDR3 DNA sequence: TGTGCCAGCAGCCAAGATTTGGCAAACGGGAGGCGTGAGCAGTTCTTC.

The chain uses TRBV7-9 and TRBJ2-7; 11 nucleotides match TRBD2. Losses at the gene ends were 5 bases for V and 1 base for J; bases not matched to a gene: 4. The CDR3 contains 15 residues. The germline gives CDR1 SEHNR, CDR2 FQNEAQ (reference sequence). DNA of the CDR3: TGTGCCAGCAGCGCCCTAGCGGGGGGATCCTACGAGCAGTACTTC. Translated, it gives CASSALAGGSYEQYF.

The chain couples TRBV6-1 to TRBJ2-1, with D uncertain. Germline V gives CDR1 MNHNS, CDR2 SASEGT. The CDR3 is 10 residues long. V was shortened by 9 bases and J by 6 bases, with 6 bases between the two germline ends. In DNA form, the CDR3 reads TGTGCCAGTCACGTCAATGAGCAGTTCTTC. The encoded protein is CASHVNEQFF.

The chain combines TRBV6-4 with TRBJ1-2; TRBD1 is a possible D gene (5 bases). Germline V gives CDR1 MRHNA, CDR2 SNTAGT. V was clipped by 4 bases and J by 2 bases, with 5 bases between them. This CDR3 is built from 12 residues. The chain's CDR3 is CASSAGNYGYTF. CDR3 in DNA: TGTGCCAGCAGTGCAGGGAACTATGGCTACACCTTC.

Only a few counts were recorded for this clone. J is TRBJ1-5 and V is TRBV2, with TRBD1 as a possible D gene (5 bases). The germline gives CDR1 SNHLY, CDR2 FYNNEI. The CDR3 totals 16 residues. V lost 8 bases and J 2 bases, leaving 19 bases between the germline ends. The DNA for the CDR3 is TGTGCCAGCGCACAAGGGGCCACCATTGGCAATCAGCCCCAGCATTTT. Residues: CASAQGATIGNQPQHF.

This chain joins TRBV9 and TRBJ2-5; TRBD2 matches at 12 bases. V shed 3 bases and J 5 bases; nucleotides not matched to a gene: 8. The CDR3 spans 16 residues. Germline assignment: CDR1 SGDLS and CDR2 YYNGEE. In DNA, the CDR3 is TGTGCCAGCAGCGCGCTAGCGGGAGGGCCAGGGGAGACCCAGTACTTC. Its protein is CASSALAGGPGETQYF.

The chain links TRBV2 to TRBJ2-2; 12 nucleotides line up with TRBD1. This CDR3 region has 15 residues. Germline CDR1 SNHLY, CDR2 FYNNEI. Trimming took 4 bases from V and 6 from J; bases not matched to a gene: 3. The CDR3 nucleotides are TGTGCCAGCAGTGGGGGACAGGGGGCGTCCGGGGAGCTGTTTTTT. As protein: CASSGGQGASGELFF.

V gene TRBV6-1 combines with J gene TRBJ1-5; D gene ambiguous. The ends were cut back, 11 bases at V and 2 bases at J, with 10 bases in the middle. Germline V CDR1 and CDR2: MNHNS, SASEGT. The CDR3 length is 12 residues. In nucleotides, the CDR3 is TGTGCCGCGAGAGGTGGCAATCAGCCCCAGCATTTT. Protein sequence: CAARGGNQPQHF.

The chain has TRBV5-3 and TRBJ1-2, with D uncertain. TRBV5-3 is an ORF; its function is uncertain. The length of the CDR3 is 19 residues. V was trimmed by 4 bases and J by 8 bases, leaving 33 bases between them. The CDR3 reads CARSLAGEQRRPYFGGYTF. As DNA, the CDR3 is TGTGCCAGAAGCCTGGCCGGGGAGCAGCGTCGTCCCTACTTTGGGGGCTACACCTTC.

This clone was detected only once. The chain couples TRBV9 to TRBJ2-6, with D perhaps TRBD1 or TRBD2 (7 bases each). The V end was cut by 4 bases, the J end by 0 bases, with 17 bases between. Germline assignment: CDR1 SGDLS and CDR2 YYNGEE. The length of the CDR3 is 18 residues. In nucleotides, the CDR3 is TGTGCCAGCAGCAAGGGGGGGACAGTCGCCTCTGGGGCCAACGTCCTGACTTTC. Translating gives CASSKGGTVASGANVLTF.

This clone was observed a handful of times. The chain has TRBV7-3 and TRBJ1-1; D ambiguous. The CDR3 has 13 amino acids. V was cut by 5 bases and J by 4 bases, with 11 bases left in between. Germline values: CDR1 SGHTA, CDR2 FQGTGA. CDR3 sequence: CASSAERSTEAFF. CDR3 nucleotides: TGTGCCAGCAGCGCCGAAAGATCCACTGAAGCTTTCTTT.

V is TRBV5-1 and J is TRBJ2-7; D is possibly TRBD1 (5 bases). With 0 bases removed from V and 0 bases from J, the gap between germline ends came to 10 bases. The CDR3 runs 15 residues. Germline CDR1 SGHRS, CDR2 YFSETQ. The CDR3 protein is CASSLGETASYEQYF. The CDR3 DNA reads TGCGCCAGCAGCTTGGGTGAGACAGCCTCCTACGAGCAGTACTTC.

This chain links TRBV6-5 with TRBJ1-1; TRBD1 agrees at 9 bases. V gave up 6 bases and J gave up 4 bases; unmatched junction bases: 3. There are 13 residues in the CDR3. CDR1 MNHEY and CDR2 SVGAGI come from the germline V gene. The DNA for the CDR3 is TGTGCCAGCAGAACGACAGGGGGCACTGAAGCTTTCTTT. Its translation is CASRTTGGTEAFF.

The chain carries TRBV4-2 and TRBJ2-5; TRBD1 aligns across 9 bases. Losses at the gene ends were 6 bases for V and 5 bases for J; bases not matched to a gene: 4. The CDR3 has 13 amino acids. Germline CDR1 is LGHNA and CDR2 is YNFKEQ. CDR3 loop: CASRQGAGETQYF. The CDR3 DNA sequence: TGTGCCAGCAGACAGGGGGCGGGTGAGACCCAGTACTTC.

The chain recombines TRBV5-1 with TRBJ2-1; 8 nucleotides agree with TRBD2. V was pared by 2 bases and J by 2 bases, with 9 bases of the junction left unmatched. The CDR3 is made up of 17 amino acids. Germline loops: CDR1 SGHRS, CDR2 YFSETQ. In nucleotides, the CDR3 is TGCGCCAGCAGCTTTCTGTTTGCGGGGGGCCCCTACAATGAGCAGTTCTTC. It translates to CASSFLFAGGPYNEQFF.

DNA for the CDR3: TGTGCCAGCAGCCCTCCCCGGACAGGGGTCTCCTACGAGCAGTACTTC. It specifies CASSPPRTGVSYEQYF. The chain has TRBV5-4 and TRBJ2-7, with 9 bases identical to TRBD1. The germline V gene encodes CDR1 SGHNT and CDR2 YYREEE (reference sequence). V shed 4 bases and J 0 bases; nucleotides not matched to a gene: 8. The CDR3 covers 16 residues.

V gene TRBV30 combines with J gene TRBJ2-7; maybe TRBD1 (6 bases). Germline loops: CDR1 GTSNPN, CDR2 SVGIG (reference sequence). Trimming pared 3 bases from V and 7 bases from J, leaving 22 bases between. CDR3 length equals 15 residues. For the CDR3, the DNA is TGTGCCTGGAGCCGGGCTCCAGGGGAAATCGGGGAGCAGTACTTC. Its protein product is CAWSRAPGEIGEQYF.